The entry that follows covers one T cell receptor (beta chain) sequence. Diagnosis was based on clinical symptoms, serum thyroxine, TRAb, thyroid ultrasound and orbital computed tomography. In germline, CDR1 is DFQATT, CDR2 SNEGSKA (reference sequence). The CDR3 covers 16 residues. V trimming: 7 bases; J trimming: 1 base; junction bases outside the gene matches: 14. The data originate from a study of Graves' ophthalmopathy and Graves' hyperthyroidism. Using RNA transcripts, the TCR beta CDR3 regions were amplified. Second-round multiplex PCR followed a first-round RT-PCR using HTBI primers. TCRdb recomputed calls from the multiplex PCR reads with MiXCR, one row per CDR3 protein. The data show approximately 160,000 distinct CDR3 sequences, with roughly 36% seen just once and 8% to 9.5% held by the top ten.

The sample comprised peripheral blood. This chain uses TRBV20-1 with TRBJ2-7, with 9 bases aligning to TRBD1. This receptor was taken from a man in his thirties or forties with Graves' ophthalmopathy. The CDR3: CSVIVEIGTGSYEQYF. The CDR3 DNA reads as TGCAGTGTTATCGTAGAGATTGGGACAGGGTCCTACGAGCAGTACTTC.